This is a list of T cell receptor beta chains from one sample in a study of T cells in Graves' hyperthyroidism and ophthalmopathy. MiXCR, applied by TCRdb to the multiplex PCR reads, yields one record per CDR3 protein. The sample lists about 600,000 distinct CDR3 sequences; approximately 15% were seen once. The specimen sequenced was blood. These receptors all come from a woman between 35 and 50 years old with Graves' ophthalmopathy. The conserved cysteine and the conserved F or W are not part of the CDR3 here. The listing skips clone size in some rows; elsewhere it reads once, few, many or a size class.

j_call clone_size v_call cdr3_aa
TRBJ2-3 few TRBV15 ATSRGGGGRDTQY
TRBJ2-2 - TRBV18 ASSPDTAGELF
TRBJ2-1 many TRBV20-1 SAENLAGALARDEQF
TRBJ2-4 few TRBV5-6 ASSPTSGSYLAKNIQY
TRBJ1-1 few TRBV27 ASSSREASEAF
TRBJ2-3 - TRBV5-1 ASSARTGGNTDTQY
TRBJ1-2 many TRBV6-1 ASSPWTATGGGYT
TRBJ2-3 many TRBV6-1 ASSEMWQSTDTQY
TRBJ2-5 - TRBV5-4 ASSLASYQETQY
TRBJ2-3 - TRBV14 ASSQVWAGEVTDTQY
TRBJ1-3 - TRBV3-1 ASRPRGTGNTIY
TRBJ2-3 - TRBV6-1 ASSEGHHSTDTQY
TRBJ2-5 - TRBV20-1 SARDRSGETQY
TRBJ2-2 - TRBV5-1 ASSPGLAGGMKSGTGELF
TRBJ2-3 many TRBV2 ASSEEGGASATQY
TRBJ2-1 many TRBV3-1 ASSQPGTGHNEQF
TRBJ2-7 - TRBV29-1 SVEWSGQQY
TRBJ1-4 many TRBV27 ASSTGHTNEKLF
TRBJ2-1 few TRBV10-3 AISEPGQDTALEQF
TRBJ2-5 few TRBV20-1 SAIDDGGIETQY
TRBJ1-6 many TRBV11-2 ASSLAPGFGVNSPLH
TRBJ1-1 many TRBV3-1 ASSQQGDTEAF
TRBJ2-5 few TRBV5-1 ASSYRQPQETQY
TRBJ1-6 many TRBV30 AWRAKAYNSPLH
TRBJ2-3 many TRBV18 ASELLAGGPDTQY
TRBJ2-7 - TRBV27 ASSSGGTTYEQY
TRBJ2-3 many TRBV2 ASRTGTSADTQY
TRBJ2-3 many TRBV11-2 ASSSYVVDTQY
TRBJ1-5 - TRBV20-1 SARLGQGYQPQH
TRBJ2-7 few TRBV3-1 ASSQYSAGSSYEQY
TRBJ2-4 few TRBV29-1 SVGTGTGNIQY
TRBJ1-3 many TRBV2 ASSLGQLSGNTIY
TRBJ2-6 few TRBV2 ASSESSVWANVLT
TRBJ1-5 - TRBV10-2 ASSETGGYSNQPQH
TRBJ2-7 many TRBV2 ASSDWGTFEDEQY
TRBJ1-6 many TRBV12-3/TRBV12-4 ASRGQENVNSPLH
TRBJ2-6 - TRBV28 ASSLGTSGANVLT
TRBJ1-2 many TRBV15 ATSRDLGVSGYT
TRBJ2-2 many TRBV2 ASSPTAWTGELF
TRBJ1-1 few TRBV29-1 SVPTGSSAEAF
TRBJ1-1 few TRBV20-1 SASWAARAF
TRBJ2-3 many TRBV6-1 ASRIGQGADTQY
TRBJ1-2 - TRBV28 ASRTTATGLYGYT
TRBJ2-2 many TRBV18 ASSLDRNTGELF
TRBJ1-1 few TRBV28 ATSGGAVFEAF
TRBJ2-7 few TRBV20-1 SARGTSGSPYEQY
TRBJ2-6 many TRBV6-4 ASSDSFSGANVLT
TRBJ2-1 few TRBV19 ASTPKLDSSYNEQF
TRBJ1-1 - TRBV9 ASSVVGNVNNEAF
TRBJ2-7 many TRBV7-9 ASSPLSSLNSYEQY
TRBJ2-7 many TRBV29-1 SVEPGTGFHEQY
TRBJ2-4 few TRBV6-1 ASSSSPGAAAKNIQY
TRBJ2-7 many TRBV20-1 SATEDSYSYEQY
TRBJ2-3 once TRBV2 ASRPSGSREDTQY